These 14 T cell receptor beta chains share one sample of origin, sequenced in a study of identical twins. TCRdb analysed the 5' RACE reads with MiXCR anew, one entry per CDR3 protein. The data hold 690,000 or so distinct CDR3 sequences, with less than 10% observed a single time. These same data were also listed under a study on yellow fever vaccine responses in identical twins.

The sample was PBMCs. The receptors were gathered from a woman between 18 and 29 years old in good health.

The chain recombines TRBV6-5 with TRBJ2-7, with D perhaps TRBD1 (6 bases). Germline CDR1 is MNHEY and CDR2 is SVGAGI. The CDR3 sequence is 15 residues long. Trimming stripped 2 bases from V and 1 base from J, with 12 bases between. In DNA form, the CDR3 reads TGTGCCAGCAGTTACGGGGTAGGGGGATCCTACGAGCAGTACTTC. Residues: CASSYGVGGSYEQYF.

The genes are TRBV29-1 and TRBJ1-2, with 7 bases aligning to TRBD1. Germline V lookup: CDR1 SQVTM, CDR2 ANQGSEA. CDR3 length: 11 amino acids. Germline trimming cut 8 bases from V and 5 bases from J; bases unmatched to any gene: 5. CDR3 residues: CSSTTGYGYTF. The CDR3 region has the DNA TGCAGCTCCACGACAGGGTATGGCTACACCTTC.

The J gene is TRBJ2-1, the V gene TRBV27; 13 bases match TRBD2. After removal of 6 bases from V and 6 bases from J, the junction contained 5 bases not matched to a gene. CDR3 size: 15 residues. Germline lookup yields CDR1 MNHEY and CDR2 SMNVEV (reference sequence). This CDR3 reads CASRMGTSGINEQFF. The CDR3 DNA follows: TGTGCCAGCAGAATGGGGACTAGCGGGATCAATGAGCAGTTCTTC.

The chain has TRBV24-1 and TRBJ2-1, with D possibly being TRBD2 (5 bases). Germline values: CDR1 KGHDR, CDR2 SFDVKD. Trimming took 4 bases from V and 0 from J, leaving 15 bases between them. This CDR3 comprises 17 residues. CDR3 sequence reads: CATSDAAEGPSYNEQFF. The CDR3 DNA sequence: TGTGCCACCAGTGACGCCGCTGAGGGTCCCTCCTACAATGAGCAGTTCTTC.

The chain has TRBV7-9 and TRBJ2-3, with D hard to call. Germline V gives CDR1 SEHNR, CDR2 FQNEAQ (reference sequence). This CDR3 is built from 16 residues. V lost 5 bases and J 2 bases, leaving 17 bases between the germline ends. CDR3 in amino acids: CASSHPLSYPTDTQYF. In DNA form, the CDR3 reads TGTGCCAGCAGCCACCCGTTGTCCTACCCCACAGATACGCAGTATTTT.

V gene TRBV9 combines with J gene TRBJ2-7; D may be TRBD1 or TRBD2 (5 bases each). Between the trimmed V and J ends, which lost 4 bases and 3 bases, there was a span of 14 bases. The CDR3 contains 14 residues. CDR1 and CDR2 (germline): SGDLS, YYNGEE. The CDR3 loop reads CASSPGRLVYEQYF. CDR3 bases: TGTGCCAGCAGCCCGGGACGGCTAGTCTACGAGCAGTACTTC.

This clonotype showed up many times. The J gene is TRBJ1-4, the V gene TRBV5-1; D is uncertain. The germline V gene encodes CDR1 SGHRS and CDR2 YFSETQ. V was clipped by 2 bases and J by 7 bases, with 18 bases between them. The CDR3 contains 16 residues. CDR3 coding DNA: TGCGCCAGCAGCTTCGCGGAAGGCCCCCGGGCTGAAAAACTGTTTTTT. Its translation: CASSFAEGPRAEKLFF.

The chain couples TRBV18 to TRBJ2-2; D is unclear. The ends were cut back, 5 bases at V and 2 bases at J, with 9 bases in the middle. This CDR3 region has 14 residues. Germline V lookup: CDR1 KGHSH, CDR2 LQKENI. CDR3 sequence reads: CASSSLGNTGELFF. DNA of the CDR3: TGTGCCAGCTCATCTCTAGGTAACACCGGGGAGCTGTTTTTT.

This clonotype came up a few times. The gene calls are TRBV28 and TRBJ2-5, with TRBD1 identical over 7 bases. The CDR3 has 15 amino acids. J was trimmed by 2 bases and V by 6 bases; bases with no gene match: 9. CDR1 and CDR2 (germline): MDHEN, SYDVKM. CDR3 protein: CASSRPGTAQETQYF. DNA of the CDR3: TGTGCCAGCAGCCGTCCCGGGACAGCACAAGAGACCCAGTACTTC.

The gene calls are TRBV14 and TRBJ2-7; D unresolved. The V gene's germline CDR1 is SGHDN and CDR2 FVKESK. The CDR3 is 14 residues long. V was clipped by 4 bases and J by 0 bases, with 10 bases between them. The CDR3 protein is CASSPRPYSYEQYF. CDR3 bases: TGTGCCAGCAGCCCCAGACCGTACTCCTACGAGCAGTACTTC.

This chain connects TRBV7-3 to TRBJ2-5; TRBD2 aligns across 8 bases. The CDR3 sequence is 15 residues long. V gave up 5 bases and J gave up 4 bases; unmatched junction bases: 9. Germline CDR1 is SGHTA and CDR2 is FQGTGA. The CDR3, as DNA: TGTGCCAGCAGCCCCGGACTAGCCCGGAGAGAGACCCAGTACTTC. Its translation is CASSPGLARRETQYF.

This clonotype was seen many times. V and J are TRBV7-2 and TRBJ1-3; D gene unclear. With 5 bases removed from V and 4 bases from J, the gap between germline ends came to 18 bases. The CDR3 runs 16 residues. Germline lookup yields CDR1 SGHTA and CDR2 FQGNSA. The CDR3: CASSPAIMRAGNTIYF. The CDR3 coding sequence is TGTGCCAGCAGCCCCGCCATCATGAGGGCCGGAAACACCATATATTTT.

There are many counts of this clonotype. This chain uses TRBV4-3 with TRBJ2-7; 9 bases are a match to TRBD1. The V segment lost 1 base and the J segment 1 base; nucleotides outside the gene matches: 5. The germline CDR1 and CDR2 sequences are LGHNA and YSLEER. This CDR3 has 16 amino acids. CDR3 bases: TGCGCCAGCAGCCAAGTGGTGGGACAGGGATCCTACGAGCAGTACTTC. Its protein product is CASSQVVGQGSYEQYF.

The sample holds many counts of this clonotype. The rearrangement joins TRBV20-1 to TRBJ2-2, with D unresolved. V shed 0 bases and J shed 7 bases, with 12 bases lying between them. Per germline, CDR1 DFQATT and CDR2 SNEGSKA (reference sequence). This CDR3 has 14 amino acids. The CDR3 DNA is TGCAGTGCTAGAGATCATAGGGATTACGGGGAGCTGTTTTTT. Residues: CSARDHRDYGELFF.